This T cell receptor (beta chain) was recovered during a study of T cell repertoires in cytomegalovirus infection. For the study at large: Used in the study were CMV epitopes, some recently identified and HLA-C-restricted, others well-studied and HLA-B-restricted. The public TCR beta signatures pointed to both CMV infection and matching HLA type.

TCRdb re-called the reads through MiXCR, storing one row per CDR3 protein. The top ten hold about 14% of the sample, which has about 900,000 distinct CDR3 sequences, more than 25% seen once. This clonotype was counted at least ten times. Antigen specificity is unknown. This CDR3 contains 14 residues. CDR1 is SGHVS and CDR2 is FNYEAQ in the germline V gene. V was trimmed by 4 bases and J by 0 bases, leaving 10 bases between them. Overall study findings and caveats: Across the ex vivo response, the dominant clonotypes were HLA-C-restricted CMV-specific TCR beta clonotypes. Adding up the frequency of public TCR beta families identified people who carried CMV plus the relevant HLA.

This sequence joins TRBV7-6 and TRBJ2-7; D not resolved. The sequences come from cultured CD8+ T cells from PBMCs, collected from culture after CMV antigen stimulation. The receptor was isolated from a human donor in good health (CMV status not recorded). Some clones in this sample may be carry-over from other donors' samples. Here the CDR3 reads CASSSDGTSYEQYV. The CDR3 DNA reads TGTGCCAGCAGCTCGGACGGTACCTCCTACGAGCAGTACGTC.